This TCR beta chain was captured in a study of blood T cells in healthy people across ages. Notes on the study in general: The lack of PBMC sorting stopped any conclusive naive versus antigen-experienced comparison. TCR beta diversity per million T cells fell roughly linearly with age.

Samples each had at least 6 micrograms of total RNA extracted. V was cut by 1 base and J by 14 bases, with 9 bases left in between. CDR1 and CDR2 from the germline V gene are SEHNR and FQNEAQ (reference sequence). The CDR3 is made up of 12 amino acids. A J-beta primer mix and a sample-barcoded 5' primer were used in a second PCR of roughly 7 to 12 cycles. A single record per CDR3 protein comes from TCRdb applying MiXCR to the 5' RACE reads. The repertoire holds about 970,000 distinct CDR3 sequences, with 51% as singletons. A word on this clonotype: Antigen unknown.

The chain couples TRBV7-9 to TRBJ1-6, with unresolved D. The sequenced sample was blood. The sequence was obtained from a woman aged 55-69 years in good health. The CDR3 sequence: CASSLEARTLHF. DNA for the CDR3: TGTGCCAGCAGCTTAGAGGCTAGAACCCTCCACTTT.